What follows are 23 T cell receptor beta chains derived from one specimen sequenced in a study of T-cell memory formation after mild COVID-19. TCRdb independently ran MiXCR on the 5' RACE reads; one entry per CDR3 protein. The sample has approximately 250,000 distinct CDR3 sequences, around 15% seen once. What was sequenced was PBMCs or a T cell subset sorted from them (not recorded which). The receptors derive from a man in his late teens or twenties who had mild COVID-19 (a few samples of this study predate the infection). Cell type and time point are not known.

In its sample, this clonotype was seen many times. This chain links TRBV20-1 with TRBJ2-3; D gene unclear. Germline values: CDR1 DFQATT, CDR2 SNEGSKA (reference sequence). The CDR3 spans 11 residues. Between the trimmed V and J ends, which lost 3 bases and 5 bases, there was a span of 6 bases. DNA of the CDR3: TGCAGTGCTAGCGGTGGAGATACGCAGTATTTT. Its translation: CSASGGDTQYF.

This sequence joins TRBV6-2 or TRBV6-3 and TRBJ1-1; tentative D call: TRBD1 (6 bases). With 7 bases removed from V and 1 base from J, the gap between germline ends came to 16 bases. This CDR3 comprises 15 residues. Germline assignment: CDR1 MNHEY and CDR2 SVGEGT. CDR3 DNA sequence: TGTGCCAGCACGGACCCTTCCAGGGGGAACACTGAAGCTTTCTTT. Residues: CASTDPSRGNTEAFF.

The chain links TRBV15 to TRBJ1-2, with 7 nucleotides matching TRBD1. V shed 3 bases, J shed 2 bases, and the junction held 6 bases outside the gene matches. This CDR3 has 15 amino acids. Germline V lookup: CDR1 LNHNV, CDR2 YYDKDF (reference sequence). CDR3 sequence (DNA): TGTGCCACCAGCAGTAGGGGACAGTTGAACTATGGCTACACCTTC. This gives the protein CATSSRGQLNYGYTF.

This clonotype was detected ten times or more. J is TRBJ2-7 and V is TRBV7-9, with D perhaps matching TRBD2 (5 bases). The V end was cut by 1 base, the J end by 4 bases, with 11 bases between. Looked up from germline, CDR1 is SEHNR and CDR2 is FQNEAQ (reference sequence). The CDR3 totals 14 residues. The CDR3 sequence is CASSLGTGMYEQYF. The CDR3 region has the DNA TGTGCCAGCAGCTTAGGCACGGGGATGTACGAGCAGTACTTC.

The chain couples TRBV30 to TRBJ2-1; D ambiguous. CDR3 size: 14 residues. The germline V and J ends were trimmed by 4 bases and 4 bases, with 14 bases remaining between them. Germline assignment: CDR1 GTSNPN and CDR2 SVGIG (reference sequence). CDR3 region: CAWTYPQTYNEQFF. In DNA form, the CDR3 reads TGTGCCTGGACCTACCCCCAGACGTACAATGAGCAGTTCTTC.

This clonotype has ten or more counts. The V call is TRBV9, the J call TRBJ1-1; 7 nucleotides match TRBD1. The CDR3 contains 13 residues. Germline values: CDR1 SGDLS, CDR2 YYNGEE. Losses at the gene ends were 4 bases for V and 4 bases for J; bases not matched to a gene: 4. The CDR3 sequence: CASSFRTGTEAFF. CDR3 bases: TGTGCCAGCAGCTTCCGGACAGGCACTGAAGCTTTCTTT.

This clonotype was picked up a small number of times. The V call is TRBV6-5, the J call TRBJ1-1; D call uncertain. The CDR3 covers 13 residues. Germline CDR1 is MNHEY and CDR2 is SVGAGI. Trimming shortened V by 10 bases and J by 1 base, and 13 bases separated the two germline ends. This CDR3 reads CATAAVQNTEAFF. DNA for the CDR3: TGTGCCACTGCGGCCGTTCAGAACACTGAAGCTTTCTTT.

The CDR3 is CASSWRQGGETQYF. For the CDR3, the DNA is TGTGCCAGCAGTTGGAGACAGGGCGGCGAGACCCAGTACTTC. The chain has TRBV13 and TRBJ2-5; 7 positions agree with TRBD1. CDR1 is PRHDT and CDR2 is FYEKMQ in the germline V gene (reference sequence). Losses at the gene ends were 6 bases for V and 5 bases for J; bases not matched to a gene: 9. The CDR3 runs to 14 residues.

The sample holds a few counts of this clonotype. The chain uses TRBV6-2 or TRBV6-3 and TRBJ2-1; no clear D gene. Trimming left V 2 bases short and J 6 bases short, with 14 bases between. The CDR3 loop spans 15 amino acids. Germline V gives CDR1 MNHEY, CDR2 SVGEGT. CDR3 loop: CASSYAVTGVNEQFF. CDR3 coding DNA: TGTGCCAGCAGTTACGCAGTCACTGGGGTCAATGAGCAGTTCTTC.

CDR3 protein: CATGDGSTDTQYF. The CDR3 DNA reads as TGTGCCACCGGGGACGGAAGCACAGATACGCAGTATTTT. The rearrangement links TRBV24-1 to TRBJ2-3, with D perhaps matching TRBD1 or TRBD2 (5 bases each). CDR1 KGHDR and CDR2 SFDVKD come from the germline V gene. The V and J ends lost 9 bases and 0 bases respectively, with 9 bases between them. The CDR3 consists of 13 residues.

This clonotype showed up just a few times. V and J are TRBV4-1 and TRBJ1-4; tentative D call: TRBD1 (5 bases). The CDR3 covers 14 residues. V lost 1 base to trimming and J lost 8 bases, with 11 bases between them. The germline CDR1 and CDR2 sequences are MGHRA and YSYEKL. The CDR3 coding sequence is TGCGCCAGCAGCCAAGGGCGCGGGGGGGAAAAACTGTTTTTT. Residues: CASSQGRGGEKLFF.

The table lists this clonotype with many counts. V gene TRBV12-3 or TRBV12-4 combines with J gene TRBJ1-1, with 8 bases lining up with TRBD1. The CDR3 loop spans 15 amino acids. V dropped 6 bases and J dropped 11; count of bases not matched to a gene: 17. CDR3: CASSRPDRVPRRAFF. The CDR3, as DNA: TGTGCCAGCAGCCGTCCGGACAGGGTTCCCAGGCGGGCTTTCTTT.

The chain uses TRBV24-1 and TRBJ2-3, with no clear D. V lost 7 bases and J lost 4, with 5 bases in between. The CDR3 spans 11 residues. CDR1 and CDR2 (germline): KGHDR, SFDVKD. CDR3: CATRGPDTQYF. The CDR3 bases are TGTGCCACCAGAGGCCCAGATACGCAGTATTTT.

This clonotype was found a few times. The chain recombines TRBV20-1 with TRBJ1-1; no firm D call. This CDR3 has 11 amino acids. The germline V gene encodes CDR1 DFQATT and CDR2 SNEGSKA (reference sequence). CDR3 nucleotides: TGCTGCTGTCCCTTAAACACTGAAGCTTTCTTT. Translation: CCCPLNTEAFF.

This sequence joins TRBV19 and TRBJ1-2; unclear D gene. Trimming took off 8 bases at V and 6 bases at J, with 19 bases between the two ends. Germline V gene sequence: CDR1 LNHDA, CDR2 SQIVND (reference sequence). The CDR3 runs to 14 residues. The CDR3 spells CASGRRPLPDGYTF. CDR3 bases: TGTGCCAGTGGGAGAAGACCTCTTCCCGATGGCTACACCTTC.

The CDR3 DNA sequence: TGTGCCAGCAGTTACAACAGGGACTACGAGCAGTACGTC. Translated, it gives CASSYNRDYEQYV. The chain uses TRBV6-5 and TRBJ2-7; D is possibly TRBD1 (6 bases). Germline loops: CDR1 MNHEY, CDR2 SVGAGI. There are 13 residues in the CDR3. The V and J ends lost 2 bases and 3 bases respectively, with 8 bases between them.

The V gene is TRBV28, the J gene TRBJ2-6; 10 nucleotides match TRBD1. This CDR3 region has 17 residues. In germline, CDR1 is MDHEN, CDR2 SYDVKM. The junction had 2 bases not matched to a gene; V was cut back by 2 bases and J by 1 base. CDR3 nucleotides: TGTGCCAGCAGTTTAGGGGGACAGGGGTCTGGGGCCAACGTCCTGACTTTC. Translating it yields CASSLGGQGSGANVLTF.

CDR3 nucleotide sequence: TGTGCCAGTAGTCTTCGGACTAGCGGAGCCTACGAGCAGTACTTC. Residues: CASSLRTSGAYEQYF. V and J are TRBV19 and TRBJ2-7, with 10 bases matching TRBD2. This CDR3 spans 15 amino acids. Germline assignment: CDR1 LNHDA and CDR2 SQIVND (reference sequence). With V trimmed by 5 bases and J by 2 bases, 6 bases remained unmatched.

This chain links TRBV7-2 with TRBJ1-5; D is unclear. Germline V gene sequence: CDR1 SGHTA, CDR2 FQGNSA. V shed 5 bases and J shed 4 bases, with 9 bases lying between them. The CDR3 covers 13 residues. DNA for the CDR3: TGTGCCAGCAGCAATCGGCATAATCAGCCCCAGCATTTT. Protein sequence: CASSNRHNQPQHF.

The chain has TRBV7-2 and TRBJ2-5, with 11 positions matching TRBD2. The germline gives CDR1 SGHTA, CDR2 FQGNSA. V trimming: 2 bases; J trimming: 3 bases; junction bases outside the gene matches: 11. The CDR3 length is 18 residues. The DNA of the CDR3 is TGTGCCAGCAGCTTATTGGGTAGCGGGGGGGAAAGGGAAGAGACCCAGTACTTC. This sequence encodes CASSLLGSGGEREETQYF.

This clonotype was picked up many times. The chain couples TRBV11-3 to TRBJ2-1; TRBD1 matches 8 bases. The CDR3 contains 18 residues. The J segment lost 0 bases and the V segment lost 0 bases, leaving 7 bases of the junction unmatched. Germline values: CDR1 SGHNT, CDR2 YENEEA. The CDR3 loop is CASSLEQGGSSSYNEQFF. The CDR3 nucleotides read TGTGCCAGCAGCTTAGAACAGGGGGGCTCGAGCTCCTACAATGAGCAGTTCTTC.

The chain carries TRBV6-4 and TRBJ1-5; TRBD1 matches at 7 bases. The CDR3 spans 17 residues. CDR1 is MRHNA, CDR2 SNTAGT, per germline. The J segment lost 0 bases and the V segment lost 8 bases, leaving 13 bases of the junction unmatched. The CDR3 DNA reads TGTGCCAGCTTTGAGGGGGCCCACCCGTATAGCAATCAGCCCCAGCATTTT. Protein product: CASFEGAHPYSNQPQHF.

There are a few counts of this clonotype. CDR3 sequence reads: CASSPRGGELETQYF. In DNA, the CDR3 is TGTGCCAGCAGCCCCCGGGGGGGGGAGTTAGAGACCCAGTACTTC. The rearrangement uses TRBV5-8 and TRBJ2-5; 8 nucleotides match TRBD2. CDR1 and CDR2 (germline): SGHTS, YDEGEE. This CDR3 contains 15 residues. The trim removed 4 bases at V and 4 bases at J, leaving 9 bases unmatched.